This T cell receptor (beta chain) derives from a study of blood T cell repertoires in COVID-19. Germline CDR1 and CDR2: SGDLS and YYNGEE. V trimming: 6 bases; J trimming: 3 bases; junction bases outside the gene matches: 5. The CDR3 length is 13 residues. The protocol was immunoSEQ multiplex PCR, while the TCRdb copy is restricted to in-frame clones and leaves out a portion. The table lists approximately 97,000 clones, 65% to 85% of them singletons. The chain carries TRBV9 and TRBJ1-1; TRBD1 matches 7 bases. Sequences were obtained from peripheral blood. The TCR sequence derives from a man aged 55-75 years with acute or convalescent COVID-19. In nucleotides, the CDR3 is TGTGCCAGCACCCCGCAGGGGGACACTGAAGCTTTCTTT. As protein: CASTPQGDTEAFF. The full variable domain, rest sourced from reference TRBV9 and TRBJ1-1, is DSGVTQTPKHLITATGQRVTLRCSPRSGDLSVYWYQQSLDQGLQFLIQYYNGEERAKGNILERFSAQQFPDLHSELNLSSLELGDSALYFCASTPQGDTEAFFGQGTRLTVV.